The 21 T cell receptor beta chains given below trace back to one sample, sequenced in a study of post-analysis software for immune sequencing data. Study observations and caveats: TRBV segments more frequent in patients than in controls numbered several and included TRBV5-6, TRBV5-1 and TRBV20-1.

The library was made from cDNA and included unique molecular identifiers. TCRdb re-analysed the PCR reads in MiXCR, keeping a single row per CDR3 protein. The sample includes about 540,000 distinct CDR3 sequences, less than 40% of them seen just once. Antigens of these TCRs are unknown. The source material was blood. All receptors come from a girl younger than 18 with multiple sclerosis.

The rearrangement joins TRBV3-1 to TRBJ2-2, with D perhaps matching TRBD2 (6 bases). This CDR3 contains 14 residues. The V end lost 7 bases, the J end lost 5 bases, and 14 bases lay between the germline ends. Germline V gene sequence: CDR1 LGHDT, CDR2 YNNKEL (reference sequence). CDR3: CASNRLGETGELFF. The CDR3 region has the DNA TGTGCCAGCAACAGACTAGGGGAGACCGGGGAGCTGTTTTTT.

This clonotype was seen only a few times. This chain joins TRBV7-8 and TRBJ2-7; a weak D match, TRBD1 (6 bases). The CDR3 runs 15 residues. Trimming left V 5 bases short and J 5 bases short, with 19 bases between. Germline CDR1 is SGHVS and CDR2 is FQNEAQ. The CDR3 here is CASSRPGTYVHEQYF. CDR3 bases: TGTGCCAGCAGCCGTCCCGGGACATACGTACACGAGCAGTACTTC.

This clonotype was detected only a few times. J is TRBJ2-2 and V is TRBV4-1, with D possibly TRBD1 on 7 matching bases. The germline V gene has CDR1 MGHRA and CDR2 YSYEKL. The CDR3 is 14 amino acids. Trimming removed 8 bases at V and 3 bases at J, with 13 bases between. CDR3 sequence reads: CASGGTVYTGELFF. The DNA for the CDR3 is TGCGCCAGCGGCGGGACAGTTTACACCGGGGAGCTGTTTTTT.

The chain combines TRBV3-1 with TRBJ1-1; D gene ambiguous. The CDR3 sequence is 14 residues long. V lost 2 bases and J lost 0, with 7 bases in between. CDR1 and CDR2 (germline): LGHDT, YNNKEL (reference sequence). This CDR3 is CASSQMLVNTEAFF. CDR3 coding DNA: TGTGCCAGCAGCCAAATGCTAGTGAACACTGAAGCTTTCTTT.

The chain couples TRBV27 to TRBJ2-3, with TRBD2 identical over 8 bases. The CDR3 is 15 residues long. V trimming: 6 bases; J trimming: 2 bases; junction bases outside the gene matches: 7. Germline loops: CDR1 MNHEY, CDR2 SMNVEV (reference sequence). The CDR3 nucleotides read TGTGCCAGCAGCTTGCGGGGGGCATACACAGATACGCAGTATTTT. This encodes CASSLRGAYTDTQYF.

The chain combines TRBV5-1 with TRBJ2-3; perhaps TRBD2 as D (6 bases). Germline V gene sequence: CDR1 SGHRS, CDR2 YFSETQ. The CDR3 runs 16 residues. V shed 3 bases and J shed 5 bases, with 19 bases lying between them. The CDR3 spells CASSWGAGSVKDTQYF. The CDR3 DNA sequence: TGCGCCAGCAGCTGGGGCGCGGGATCAGTGAAAGATACGCAGTATTTT.

This clonotype was detected a few times. The J gene is TRBJ2-7, the V gene TRBV12-3 or TRBV12-4; 9 bases line up with TRBD2. CDR3 length equals 15 residues. V dropped 4 bases and J dropped 0; count of bases not matched to a gene: 4. CDR3 residues: CASSYGAGGSYEQYF. In DNA, the CDR3 is TGTGCCAGCAGTTATGGAGCGGGGGGCTCCTACGAGCAGTACTTC.

This chain uses TRBV20-1 with TRBJ2-3; TRBD2 matches 9 bases. Germline V lookup: CDR1 DFQATT, CDR2 SNEGSKA (reference sequence). After removal of 5 bases from V and 2 bases from J, the junction contained 26 bases not matched to a gene. This CDR3 has 21 residues. CDR3 bases: TGCAGTGCTGAGAGGGATAGCGGGGGAATCTTCGACTGGTATAACACAGATACGCAGTATTTT. Its translation: CSAERDSGGIFDWYNTDTQYF.

This clonotype was observed a handful of times. This chain links TRBV5-1 with TRBJ2-7, with 7 bases lining up with TRBD2. This CDR3 region has 14 residues. Germline assignment: CDR1 SGHRS and CDR2 YFSETQ. V shed 4 bases and J 3 bases; nucleotides not matched to a gene: 7. The chain's CDR3 is CASSPTSAFYEQYF. CDR3 sequence (DNA): TGCGCCAGCAGCCCAACTAGCGCCTTCTACGAGCAGTACTTC.

In this sample, this clonotype turned up once. J is TRBJ1-3 and V is TRBV18; D possibly corresponds to TRBD1 (5 bases). This CDR3 has 13 residues. Germline loops: CDR1 KGHSH, CDR2 LQKENI. V was clipped by 3 bases and J by 6 bases, with 9 bases between them. CDR3 sequence: CASSPARENTIYF. The DNA for the CDR3 is TGTGCCAGCTCACCGGCCAGGGAAAACACCATATATTTT.

This clonotype came up a few times. The V call is TRBV10-3, the J call TRBJ1-5, with D perhaps TRBD1 (5 bases). Looked up from germline, CDR1 is ENHRY and CDR2 is SYGVKD. With 0 bases removed from V and 1 base from J, the gap between germline ends came to 13 bases. This CDR3 spans 17 amino acids. CDR3 loop: CAISESRGEVSNQPQHF. The CDR3 DNA follows: TGTGCCATCAGTGAGTCGAGAGGGGAAGTAAGCAATCAGCCCCAGCATTTT.

The chain employs TRBV5-5 and TRBJ1-2; 8 bases line up with TRBD1. From germline, CDR1 is SGHKS and CDR2 YYEKEE (reference sequence). The CDR3 contains 16 residues. V shed 0 bases, J shed 1 base, and the junction held 5 bases outside the gene matches. The CDR3 reads CASSLASTGVNYGYTF. The DNA for the CDR3 is TGTGCCAGCAGCTTGGCTTCGACAGGGGTTAACTATGGCTACACCTTC.

Turning to this clonotype: A much larger clone lies one base from this, so it may be a read error. This chain links TRBV20-1 with TRBJ2-1; D remains ambiguous. The CDR3 totals 11 residues. The V gene's germline CDR1 is DFQATT and CDR2 SNEGSKA (reference sequence). The CDR3 DNA is TGCAGTGCTCGGCCCTACAATGGGCAGTTCTTC. As protein: CSARPYNGQFF.

The chain carries TRBV6-6 and TRBJ2-7; 7 bases are shared with TRBD2. The V gene's germline CDR1 is MNHNY and CDR2 SVGAGI (reference sequence). The CDR3 has 15 residues. Unmatched junction bases numbered 10, after V lost 5 bases and J lost 3 bases. The CDR3 sequence: CASSRATSRFYEQYF. CDR3 DNA: TGTGCCAGCAGTCGGGCGACTAGCCGTTTCTACGAGCAGTACTTC.

The CDR3 loop reads CASSLAGTPLDDGYTF. For the CDR3, the DNA is TGCGCCAGCAGCTTGGCCGGGACCCCGCTGGATGATGGCTACACCTTC. The chain recombines TRBV5-1 with TRBJ1-2; D may be TRBD1 (5 bases). Between the trimmed V and J ends, which lost 0 bases and 6 bases, there was a span of 18 bases. Germline V lookup: CDR1 SGHRS, CDR2 YFSETQ. The CDR3 is made up of 16 amino acids.

The chain combines TRBV7-2 with TRBJ2-3; tentative D call: TRBD1 (5 bases). Germline V gene lookup returns CDR1 SGHTA and CDR2 FQGNSA. The CDR3 runs to 16 residues. Trimming pared 4 bases from V and 4 bases from J, leaving 18 bases between. CDR3 in amino acids: CASSSRTGRRADTQYF. The DNA for the CDR3 is TGTGCCAGCAGCTCACGGACCGGGCGCAGGGCAGATACGCAGTATTTT.

This clonotype was recorded a few times. V is TRBV20-1 and J is TRBJ2-3; D uncertain. The V gene's germline CDR1 is DFQATT and CDR2 SNEGSKA (reference sequence). CDR3 length equals 10 residues. Trimming pared 6 bases from V and 4 bases from J, leaving 5 bases between. CDR3 DNA sequence: TGCAGTGCGGTACCAGATACGCAGTATTTT. Residues: CSAVPDTQYF.

This clonotype has more than one count but fewer than ten. The rearrangement joins TRBV7-9 to TRBJ1-2, with D perhaps TRBD1 (5 bases). This CDR3 is built from 15 residues. With 3 bases removed from V and 3 bases from J, the gap between germline ends came to 14 bases. Germline CDR1 and CDR2: SEHNR and FQNEAQ (reference sequence). CDR3 sequence: CASSFHPGRDYGYTF. The CDR3 DNA follows: TGTGCCAGCAGCTTTCACCCAGGGAGGGACTATGGCTACACCTTC. The entire variable domain, with the rest obtained from reference TRBV7-9 and TRBJ1-2, is as follows: DTGVSQNPRHKITKRGQNVTFRCDPISEHNRLYWYRQTLGQGPEFLTYFQNEAQLEKSRLLSDRFSAERPKGSFSTLEIQRTEQGDSAMYLCASSFHPGRDYGYTFGSGTRLTVV.

A few counts support this clonotype. The rearrangement uses TRBV5-6 and TRBJ2-7; tentatively, D is TRBD1 (6 bases). The CDR3 length is 14 residues. Germline CDR1 SGHDT, CDR2 YYEEEE. V was pared by 4 bases and J by 3 bases, with 14 bases between. The CDR3 sequence: CASSHTGSDYEQYF. CDR3 coding DNA: TGTGCCAGCAGCCATACAGGGTCTGACTACGAGCAGTACTTC.

This clonotype was counted only a few times. The chain carries TRBV29-1 and TRBJ2-1; the match to TRBD1 covers 8 bases. V gave up 5 bases and J gave up 1 base; unmatched junction bases: 10. CDR3 length equals 16 residues. CDR1 and CDR2 (germline): SQVTM, ANQGSEA. The CDR3 protein is CSVRSGGESSYNEQFF. CDR3 nucleotides: TGCAGCGTTCGGTCAGGGGGCGAGTCGTCCTACAATGAGCAGTTCTTC.

The table lists this clonotype with a few counts. The chain joins TRBV11-2 to TRBJ1-1, with D possibly matching TRBD1 (5 bases). The CDR3 has 16 residues. V was shortened by 1 base and J by 0 bases, with 12 bases between the two germline ends. Germline loops: CDR1 SGHAT, CDR2 FQNNGV. CDR3 coding DNA: TGTGCCAGCAGCTTAGCGACAGTATCTATGAACACTGAAGCTTTCTTT. Translated, it gives CASSLATVSMNTEAFF.